This entry features one T cell receptor (beta chain) sequence. The antigen it recognizes is unknown. The input lacks base qualities; no much larger clone sits a single base away. The library was built by means of PCR. The sample was run on an Illumina MiSeq. cDNA was synthesized with SMARTScribe reverse transcriptase and a 5' template-switch oligo that added a universal priming site. The template-switch oligo carried a 12-nucleotide random unique molecular identifier (UMI) that tagged each cDNA molecule. During reverse transcription, chain-specific reverse primers targeted TCRbeta transcripts. Uracil DNA glycosylase treatment was used to remove residual template-switch adapters, and a Qiagen MinElute kit was used to purify the cDNA. For the first PCR, KAPA HiFi HotStart ReadyMix was used for 20 to 25 cycles, with amplification split across four 50 ul reactions containing step-out primers. Before further amplification, first-round PCR products were gel-purified. Illumina Nextera adapters were attached in a second PCR of 7 to 8 cycles, and the libraries were then purified and pooled. A 50-nucleotide 5' read captured the UMI barcode for each TCRbeta molecule. From the authors' description of their analysis: The MIGEC toolkit was used to group reads by UMI into consensus reads. Final reads were produced by merging forward and reverse consensus reads with PEAR. Identical UMI-sequence pairs found in more than one library were treated as cross-sample contamination and removed by a custom decontamination script. MIGMAP, a wrapper around IgBLAST, was used to carry out V(D)J assignment and CDR3 extraction. TCR clonotypes were defined by identical V gene, J gene and CDR3 amino acid sequence; CDR1 and CDR2 were not sequenced. TCRdb reran the public reads through fastp at Q25 and MiXCR, keeping productive beta chains. All rows with the same CDR3 protein become a single entry with the most common DNA and genes. None of the V and J calls come from the authors' own analysis; TCRdb made them. Present in this sample are 3,600 or so distinct CDR3 sequences, more than 55% of which were seen just once. Of the sample, about 30% falls within the top ten clones.

The data stem from a study of robustness of blood B and T cell sequencing listed by TCRdb under 2018. Some background on the complete study: The study was designed to determine how much peripheral blood is required to reliably characterize an individual's TCRbeta and IgG repertoires. Two replicate TCRbeta cDNA libraries were prepared from one shared RNA pool from a single 10 ml draw, serving as technical replicates. TCRbeta and IgG repertoires were quantified in each of the 10 or so independently drawn blood samples. Results the study describes overall, beyond this receptor: The 1,000 most abundant TCRbeta clonotypes from the pooled draws were found in every single 10 ml sample. Coverage of the top 10,000 TCRbeta clonotypes approached saturation when 3 or 4 tubes (roughly 29-45 ml blood) were combined. One pair of TCRbeta libraries showed evidence of cross-contamination, likely from batch processing; the shared UMI-sequence pairs were removed. EDTA tubes required immediate fractionation, limiting use in multi-site collections. A full plateau was not reached by TCRbeta rarefaction curves, suggesting under-sequencing or many low-abundance clonotypes. Between the technical replicate libraries, approximately 95% of the top 10,000 TCRbeta clonotypes in one library were also present in the other library. No improvement in the overlap of rare TCRbeta clonotypes was observed when tubes were pooled, implying that much larger blood volumes would be needed for rare TCRbeta clonotypes to be captured.

TCRbeta repertoires were measured from mRNA instead of genomic DNA, an approach that captures expressed receptors. Without any cell sorting, leukocytes from the buffy coat were collected into Trizol, and RNA was extracted using the Direct-zol RNA MiniPrep Plus kit. To separate plasma, buffy coat and red blood cells, EDTA blood tubes were immediately centrifuged at 4 degrees C. The CDR3 runs 13 amino acids, cysteine and phenylalanine included. Only the CDR3 portion is preserved as DNA: 39 bases, with reading frame beginning at the first base. CDR1 and CDR2, per the germline V gene (reference sequence), are GTSNPN and SVGIG. Trimming at the junction amounts to 0 bases on V and 3 bases on J, and the germline ends lie 3 bases apart.

The TCR originated in a human donor in good health. Sequenced material: peripheral blood. This chain is built from TRBV30 and TRBJ2-6; the D gene cannot be named for sure. This receptor has the CDR3 CAWSVIGANVLTF. The DNA sequence is as follows: TGTGCCTGGAGTGTGATTGGGGCCAACGTCCTGACTTTC.